These 9 T cell receptor beta chains came from one sample sequenced in a study of long-term antiretroviral therapy in people with HIV. With survey level as its setting, the immunoSEQ assay was v3.0. This table comes from immunoSEQ multiplex PCR, and its TCRdb copy is limited to in-frame clones, with some not included. The sample has some 21,000 clones; 70% to 90% are singletons. The sequencing here drew on unsorted PBMCs, taken 2.3 years after starting antiretroviral therapy. These TCRs come from a man in his 60s with HIV.

The chain is built from TRBV10-3 and TRBJ2-7; D perhaps matches TRBD2 (5 bases). Looked up from germline, CDR1 is ENHRY and CDR2 is SYGVKD. Trimming took off 7 bases at V and 3 bases at J, with 10 bases between the two ends. The CDR3 runs 12 residues. This CDR3 is CAIKGSGYEQYF. In DNA, the CDR3 is TGTGCCATCAAGGGCAGCGGCTACGAGCAGTACTTC.

This chain joins TRBV5-1 and TRBJ2-7, with TRBD1 identical over 7 bases. Germline trimming cut 4 bases from V and 0 bases from J; bases unmatched to any gene: 4. This CDR3 comprises 14 residues. Germline V gene lookup returns CDR1 SGHRS and CDR2 YFSETQ. CDR3: CASSIGTVSYEQYF. DNA of the CDR3: TGCGCCAGCAGCATAGGGACAGTCTCCTACGAGCAGTACTTC.

CDR3 in amino acids: CASSDPAISTAETQYF. CDR3 DNA sequence: TGTGCCAGCAGTGATCCAGCAATATCTACGGCGGAGACCCAGTACTTC. The chain uses TRBV6-1 and TRBJ2-5; no reliable D call. Germline V lookup: CDR1 MNHNS, CDR2 SASEGT. This CDR3 comprises 16 residues. The V gene lost 3 bases and the J gene lost 5 bases, with 19 bases spanning the gap.

V gene TRBV11-2 combines with J gene TRBJ2-7; no definite D call. V lost 1 base and J lost 6, with 10 bases in between. Germline assignment: CDR1 SGHAT and CDR2 FQNNGV. This CDR3 is built from 13 residues. The CDR3 region has the DNA TGTGCCAGCAGCTTAGCCGATTTTAGCGAGCAGTACTTC. Its translation: CASSLADFSEQYF.

V is TRBV4-2 and J is TRBJ2-3, with 14 nucleotides matching TRBD2. The CDR3 spans 15 residues. Germline loops: CDR1 LGHNA, CDR2 YNFKEQ. V was pared by 4 bases and J by 4 bases, with 1 base of the junction left unmatched. The CDR3 protein is CASSRLAGGPDTQYF. The DNA of the CDR3 is TGTGCCAGCAGCCGACTAGCGGGGGGGCCAGATACGCAGTATTTT.

The chain joins TRBV30 to TRBJ2-7; 10 nucleotides agree with TRBD2. CDR1 and CDR2 (germline): GTSNPN, SVGIG (reference sequence). After removal of 4 bases from V and 7 bases from J, the junction contained 19 bases not matched to a gene. The CDR3 extends over 17 amino acids. The CDR3 reads CAWNNGLAGVLKEEQYF. In DNA form, the CDR3 reads TGTGCCTGGAATAATGGGCTAGCGGGAGTTCTGAAGGAGGAGCAGTACTTC.

The gene calls are TRBV5-1 and TRBJ1-1, with D possibly TRBD1 on 5 matching bases. V was clipped by 0 bases and J by 3 bases, with 15 bases between them. The germline CDR1 and CDR2 sequences are SGHRS and YFSETQ. The CDR3 length is 16 residues. Here the CDR3 reads CASSLVGGRSDTEAFF. CDR3 DNA: TGCGCCAGCAGCTTGGTCGGGGGGAGGTCGGACACTGAAGCTTTCTTT.

This rearrangement joins TRBV27 to TRBJ2-1; the D gene is possibly TRBD2 (6 bases). The CDR3 covers 15 residues. The V end lost 7 bases, the J end lost 10 bases, and 23 bases lay between the germline ends. Looked up from germline, CDR1 is MNHEY and CDR2 is SMNVEV (reference sequence). The CDR3 is CASTLSWAGHGEQFF. The CDR3 region has the DNA TGTGCCAGCACCCTCTCCTGGGCGGGGCATGGGGAGCAGTTCTTC.

The CDR3 loop reads CASTFSGGQETQYF. The CDR3, as DNA: TGTGCCAGCACGTTTAGCGGGGGCCAAGAGACCCAGTACTTC. The rearrangement links TRBV2 to TRBJ2-5; 9 positions agree with TRBD2. The CDR3 is 14 residues long. After removal of 7 bases from V and 1 base from J, the junction contained 4 bases not matched to a gene. From germline, CDR1 is SNHLY and CDR2 FYNNEI.